A selection of T cell receptor beta chains follows, all from one sample in a study of T cell changes during pregnancy in multiple sclerosis. Generated by immunoSEQ multiplex PCR, the TCRdb table keeps only in-frame clones and is missing some. Among around 70,000 clones listed, about 92% were seen once. The material sequenced was peripheral blood, taken after pregnancy. All receptors come from a female donor with multiple sclerosis, enrolled in a pregnancy study. The CDR3 runs from the conserved cysteine through the conserved F or W. Each record gives: D gene, J gene, V gene, clone size, CDR3 length, CDR3 DNA, CDR3 protein. A D gene is named only where the DNA matches it firmly. Expanded clones are given a class, and other clones once, few, many or no size at all.

>TRBD1|TRBJ2-7|TRBV28|NA|13
TGTGCCAGCAAGGTAACAGGGGAAGGGGAGCAGTACTTC
CASKVTGEGEQYF
>TRBD2|TRBJ2-5|TRBV19|NA|16
TGTGCCAGTAGCCCGGGACTAGCGGGAGGGCTGGAGACCCAGTACTTC
CASSPGLAGGLETQYF
>TRBD1|TRBJ1-1|TRBV16|NA|16
TGTGCCAGCAGCCTGGGACAGGGAGGTATGAACACTGAAGCTTTCTTT
CASSLGQGGMNTEAFF
>NA|TRBJ2-6|TRBV7-2|NA|16
TGTGCCAGCAGCTTAGCGTCTTACTCTGGGGCCAACGTCCTGACTTTC
CASSLASYSGANVLTF
>NA|TRBJ2-2|TRBV18|NA|16
TGTGCCAGCTCACCTGATACTATGTCGAACACCGGGGAGCTGTTTTTT
CASSPDTMSNTGELFF
>TRBD1|TRBJ1-5|TRBV10-3|few|15
TGTGCCATCAGTGCGGGACAGGGGGATGATCAGCCCCAGCATTTT
CAISAGQGDDQPQHF
>TRBD2|TRBJ2-7|TRBV5-1|NA|16
TGCGCCAGCAGCTTGGGGCGTAGCGGGAGCTCCTACGAGCAGTACTTC
CASSLGRSGSSYEQYF
>TRBD1|TRBJ2-7|TRBV18|once|16
TGTGCCAGCTCACCTCCCCGGGACAGGGGATCCTACGAGCAGTACTTC
CASSPPRDRGSYEQYF
>NA|TRBJ1-4|TRBV19|NA|13
TGTGCCAGTAGGGACTTTCTAAATGAAAAACTGTTTTTT
CASRDFLNEKLFF
>NA|TRBJ1-1|TRBV4-1|few|14
TGCGCCAGCAGCCTGGCACAGGGGAACACTGAAGCTTTCTTT
CASSLAQGNTEAFF
>TRBD2|TRBJ2-2|TRBV18|NA|13
TGTGCCAGCTCGGCGACTAGCCCCGGGGAGCTGTTTTTT
CASSATSPGELFF
>TRBD2|TRBJ2-5|TRBV19|NA|12
TGTGCCAGTAGTATCGGGGGGGGGACCCAGTACTTC
CASSIGGGTQYF
>TRBD1|TRBJ2-5|TRBV7-9|NA|13
TGTGCCAGCAGCCCTAGGGGGCTTGAGACCCAGTACTTC
CASSPRGLETQYF
>NA|TRBJ2-1|TRBV7-2|NA|13
TGTGCCAGCAGCTCAGACAGGTACAATGAGCAGTTCTTC
CASSSDRYNEQFF
>TRBD2|TRBJ2-3|TRBV29-1|NA|16
TGCAGCGTTTCGGGACTAGCGGGAGACTTCACAGATACGCAGTATTTT
CSVSGLAGDFTDTQYF
>NA|TRBJ2-1|TRBV5-1|NA|15
TGCGCCAGCAGACCCAACACAATCCGAAACAATGAGCAGTTCTTC
CASRPNTIRNNEQFF
>NA|TRBJ2-3|TRBV19|few|14
TGTGCCAGTAGTATCCAGGGAGCGGGAGATACGCAGTATTTT
CASSIQGAGDTQYF
>NA|TRBJ1-2|TRBV5-6|medium-sized|15
TGTGCCAGCAGCTTGGAGGGAGTCAGCAATGAGGGCTACACCTTC
CASSLEGVSNEGYTF
>NA|TRBJ1-2|TRBV7-2|NA|12
TGTGCCAGCAGCCAAGATGAGGTTGGCTACACCTTC
CASSQDEVGYTF
>NA|TRBJ1-5|TRBV11-2|NA|15
TGTGCCAGCAGCTTAGGGCCCAGGGGCAATCAGCCCCAGCATTTT
CASSLGPRGNQPQHF
>NA|TRBJ2-1|TRBV7-2|NA|14
TGTGCCAGCAGCTCCTCTGTAGCGGCTAATGAGCAGTTCTTC
CASSSSVAANEQFF
>TRBD2|TRBJ2-5|TRBV7-7|NA|15
TGTGCCAGCAGCTTGAGCGGGACCTACCAAGAGACCCAGTACTTC
CASSLSGTYQETQYF
>TRBD1|TRBJ2-5|TRBV5-6|NA|15
TGTGCCAGCAGCTTGGCCCAGGGGGCTAGGGAGACCCAGTACTTC
CASSLAQGARETQYF
>TRBD1|TRBJ1-5|TRBV19|NA|15
TGTGCCAGTAGACGGACAGGGAAGAGCAATCAGCCCCAGCATTTT
CASRRTGKSNQPQHF
>TRBD1|TRBJ1-2|TRBV5-1|few|15
TGCGCCAGCAGCATAAGCGGGACAGGGAGGTATGGCTACACCTTC
CASSISGTGRYGYTF
>NA|TRBJ2-5|TRBV19|NA|14
TGTGCCAGTAGCCCTGGGTCAGGGTTACAGACCCAGTACTTC
CASSPGSGLQTQYF
>TRBD1|TRBJ1-2|TRBV5-4|NA|14
TGTGCCAGCAGCACAGGACAGGGCCCTCGTGGCTACACCTTC
CASSTGQGPRGYTF
>TRBD2|TRBJ2-5|TRBV5-1|NA|16
TGCGCCAGCAGCCCAAGGACTAGCGGGATCCAAGAGACCCAGTACTTC
CASSPRTSGIQETQYF
>TRBD2|TRBJ2-4|TRBV4-1|once|16
TGCGCCAGCAGCCCAGCTGTAGCGGGAGGAGGAGACATTCAGTACTTC
CASSPAVAGGGDIQYF
>NA|TRBJ1-4|TRBV6-6|NA|15
TGTGCCAGCAGTTTCGCTGGGGCGGGAGACGAAAAACTGTTTTTT
CASSFAGAGDEKLFF
>NA|TRBJ2-7|TRBV5-6|NA|16
TGTGCCAGCAGCTTCCTCTCGGCGGGGGCAATGCACGAGCAGTACTTC
CASSFLSAGAMHEQYF
>TRBD1|TRBJ2-6|TRBV9|NA|17
TGTGCCAGCAGCGTAGGGTGGGGACAGGGGGGGGCCAACGTCCTGACTTTC
CASSVGWGQGGANVLTF
>NA|TRBJ1-5|TRBV2|once|16
TGTGCCAGCAGTGATGGAGAGGGCCCAAGCAATCAGCCCCAGCATTTT
CASSDGEGPSNQPQHF
>NA|TRBJ1-1|TRBV4-1|NA|11
TGCGCCAGCAGCCACCTCACTGAAGCTTTCTTT
CASSHLTEAFF
>NA|TRBJ1-1|TRBV30|NA|13
TGTGCCTGGAGTGTCGTTGCCGAGGGTGAAGCTTTCTTT
CAWSVVAEGEAFF
>TRBD1|TRBJ1-4|TRBV27|NA|16
TGTGCCAGCAGTCCGGTACTCAGGGGGCCTAATGAAAAACTGTTTTTT
CASSPVLRGPNEKLFF
>NA|TRBJ1-3|TRBV30|NA|12
TGTGCCTGGAGTGTTCAGGGAAACACCATATATTTT
CAWSVQGNTIYF
>TRBD1|TRBJ1-4|TRBV30|NA|16
TGTGCCTGGAGTACCGGCCAGGGGGCAACTAATGAAAAACTGTTTTTT
CAWSTGQGATNEKLFF
>TRBD2|TRBJ2-7|TRBV5-6|few|14
TGTGCCAGCAGCTTGAGAACAAGCGGGAGAGATAGGTACTTC
CASSLRTSGRDRYF
>TRBD2|TRBJ2-1|TRBV7-3|NA|15
TGTGCCAGCAGCTTGGGACTAGCGGGAGTTTCTGAGCAGTTCTTC
CASSLGLAGVSEQFF
>TRBD1|TRBJ1-2|TRBV30|NA|14
TGTGCCTGGACCCCCAGGACAGGCGGGTATGGCTACACCTTC
CAWTPRTGGYGYTF
>NA|TRBJ1-1|TRBV29-1|NA|12
TGCAGCGTTGGACAGACTTGGGAAGAAGCTTTCTTT
CSVGQTWEEAFF
>NA|TRBJ1-2|TRBV5-6|once|13
TGTGCCAGCAGCACGGGAGTCCACTATGGCTACACCTTC
CASSTGVHYGYTF
>TRBD2|TRBJ2-3|TRBV2|NA|14
TGTGCCAGCAGCAGCGGGAGGCGCACAGATACGCAGTATTTT
CASSSGRRTDTQYF
>NA|TRBJ1-1|TRBV2|NA|13
TGTGCCAGCACGAGGGAGGGTAACACTGAAGCTTTCTTT
CASTREGNTEAFF
>NA|TRBJ2-1|TRBV5-1|NA|11
TGCGCCAGCAGCTTGGCGGGGGAGCAGTTCTTC
CASSLAGEQFF
>NA|TRBJ1-2|TRBV25-1|NA|15
TGTGCCAGCAGTGAATATGGTGCGGCTGACAGGGGCTACACCTTC
CASSEYGAADRGYTF
>TRBD1|TRBJ1-1|TRBV15|NA|15
TGTGCCACCAGCAGAGGCCGGACAGGGGGCACTGAAGCTTTCTTT
CATSRGRTGGTEAFF
>NA|TRBJ2-5|TRBV7-2|NA|12
TGTGCCAGCAGCTCTATCGGAGAGACCCAGTACTTC
CASSSIGETQYF
>TRBD2|TRBJ2-1|TRBV5-1|NA|18
TGCGCCAGCAGCGCCGGGACTAGCGGGAGGGTACTCTACAATGAGCAGTTCTTC
CASSAGTSGRVLYNEQFF
>TRBD2|TRBJ2-1|TRBV7-9|NA|15
TGTGCCAGCAGCTTAGTGCTGGGAGGGTCAGATGAGCAGTTCTTC
CASSLVLGGSDEQFF
>TRBD2|TRBJ2-1|TRBV13|NA|19
TGTGCCAGCAGCTCCGGACTAGCGGGATTCCGTCGGGACTACAATGAGCAGTTCTTC
CASSSGLAGFRRDYNEQFF
>NA|TRBJ1-2|TRBV6-6|NA|15
TGTGCCAGCAGTTATGGCTCTGGGCCAGGGTATGGCTACACCTTC
CASSYGSGPGYGYTF
>TRBD1|TRBJ2-2|TRBV6-1|once|15
TGTGCCAGCAAGAGGGACAGGGTGTATACCGGGGAGCTGTTTTTT
CASKRDRVYTGELFF
>TRBD2|TRBJ2-1|TRBV19|NA|18
TGTGCCAGTAGTTCCTATGGACTAGCTACGGGCCTTTACAATGAGCAGTTCTTC
CASSSYGLATGLYNEQFF
>TRBD2|TRBJ2-7|TRBV27|NA|15
TGTGCCAGCAGTTTGGGACTAGCGGGAGTGTACGAGCAGTACTTC
CASSLGLAGVYEQYF
>NA|TRBJ2-7|TRBV9|once|15
TGTGCCAGCAGCGTAGAAGGGGCCCAGCCCGCGAGACAGTACTTC
CASSVEGAQPARQYF
>NA|TRBJ2-6|TRBV21-1|NA|16
TGTGCCAGCAGCAAAGCTCGAGGCTCTGGGGCCAACGTCCTGACTTTC
CASSKARGSGANVLTF
>NA|TRBJ2-2|TRBV19|NA|15
TGTGCCAGTAGTCCTAGGAGGGCCCACACCGGGGAGCTGTTTTTT
CASSPRRAHTGELFF